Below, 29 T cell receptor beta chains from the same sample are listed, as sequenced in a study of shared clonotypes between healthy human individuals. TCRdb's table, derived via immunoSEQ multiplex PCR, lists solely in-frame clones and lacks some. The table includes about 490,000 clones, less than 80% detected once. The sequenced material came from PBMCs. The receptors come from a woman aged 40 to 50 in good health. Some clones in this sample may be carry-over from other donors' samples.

CDR3 amino acids: CASSDSIHRASNEQFF. The CDR3 DNA reads TGTGCCAGCAGTGACTCGATTCACAGGGCGTCAAATGAGCAGTTCTTC. The chain is built from TRBV6-4 and TRBJ2-1; tentatively, D is TRBD1 (6 bases). Germline values: CDR1 MRHNA, CDR2 SNTAGT. The V and J ends lost 0 bases and 7 bases respectively, with 16 bases between them. The CDR3 is 16 residues long.

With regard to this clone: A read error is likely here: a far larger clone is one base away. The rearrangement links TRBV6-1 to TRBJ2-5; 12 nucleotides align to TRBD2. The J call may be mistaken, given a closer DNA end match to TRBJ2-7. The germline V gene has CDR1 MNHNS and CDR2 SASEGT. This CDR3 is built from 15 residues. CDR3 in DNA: TGTGCCAGCAGTGAAGGACTAGCGGGAGCCTACGAGCAGTACTTC. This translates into CASSEGLAGAYEQYF.

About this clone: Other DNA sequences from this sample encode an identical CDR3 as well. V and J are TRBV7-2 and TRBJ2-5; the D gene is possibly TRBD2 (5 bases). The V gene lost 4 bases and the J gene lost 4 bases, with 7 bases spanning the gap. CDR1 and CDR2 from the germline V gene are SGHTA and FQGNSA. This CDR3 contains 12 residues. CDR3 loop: CASSSLGETQYF. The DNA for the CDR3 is TGTGCCAGCAGCTCACTAGGAGAGACCCAGTACTTC.

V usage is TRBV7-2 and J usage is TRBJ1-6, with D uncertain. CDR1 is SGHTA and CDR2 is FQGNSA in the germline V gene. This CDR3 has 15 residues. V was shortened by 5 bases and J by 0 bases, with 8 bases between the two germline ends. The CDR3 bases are TGTGCCAGCAGCAAGGGTAGCTCCTATAATTCACCCCTCCACTTT. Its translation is CASSKGSSYNSPLHF.

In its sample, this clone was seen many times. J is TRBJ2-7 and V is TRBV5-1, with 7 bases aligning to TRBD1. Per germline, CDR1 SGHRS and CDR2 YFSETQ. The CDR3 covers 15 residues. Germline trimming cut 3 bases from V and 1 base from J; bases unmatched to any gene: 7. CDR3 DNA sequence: TGCGCCAGCAGCTCCACCGGGACAGAGTCCTACGAGCAGTACTTC. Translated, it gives CASSSTGTESYEQYF.

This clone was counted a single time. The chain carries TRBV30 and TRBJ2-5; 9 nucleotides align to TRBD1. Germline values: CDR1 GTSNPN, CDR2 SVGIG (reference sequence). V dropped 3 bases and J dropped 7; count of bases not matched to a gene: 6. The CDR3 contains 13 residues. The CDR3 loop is CAWSGTGPGTQYF. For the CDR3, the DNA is TGTGCCTGGAGCGGGACAGGGCCAGGGACCCAGTACTTC. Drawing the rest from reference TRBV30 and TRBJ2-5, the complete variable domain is SQTIHQWPATLVQPVGSPLSLECTVEGTSNPNLYWYRQAAGRGLQLLFYSVGIGQISSEVPQNLSASRPQDRQFILSSKKLLLSDSGFYLCAWSGTGPGTQYFGPGTRLLVL.

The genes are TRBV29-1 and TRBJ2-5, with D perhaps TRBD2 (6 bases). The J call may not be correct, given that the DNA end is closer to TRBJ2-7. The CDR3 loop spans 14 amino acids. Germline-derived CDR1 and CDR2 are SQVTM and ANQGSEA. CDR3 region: CSVDGGAFGYEQYF. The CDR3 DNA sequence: TGCAGCGTTGATGGCGGGGCGTTCGGGTACGAGCAGTACTTC.

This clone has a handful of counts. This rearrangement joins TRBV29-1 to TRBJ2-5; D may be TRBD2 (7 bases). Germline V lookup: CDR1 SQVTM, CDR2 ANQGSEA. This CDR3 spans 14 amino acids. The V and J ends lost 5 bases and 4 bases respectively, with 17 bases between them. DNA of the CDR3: TGCAGCGTTACACCTGCGGGGGCAAGAGAGACCCAGTACTTC. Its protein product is CSVTPAGARETQYF.

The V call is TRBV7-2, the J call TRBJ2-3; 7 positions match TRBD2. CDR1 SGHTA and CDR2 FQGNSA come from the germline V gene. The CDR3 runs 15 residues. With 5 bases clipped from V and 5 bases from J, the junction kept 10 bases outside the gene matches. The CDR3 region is CASSIRTSAGDTQYF. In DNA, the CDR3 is TGTGCCAGCAGCATCAGGACTAGTGCGGGAGATACGCAGTATTTT.

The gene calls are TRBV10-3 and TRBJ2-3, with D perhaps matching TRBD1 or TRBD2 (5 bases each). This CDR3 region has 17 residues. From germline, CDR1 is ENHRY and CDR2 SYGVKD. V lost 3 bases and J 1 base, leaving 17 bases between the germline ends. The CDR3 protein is CAISDGTKMGGTDTQYF. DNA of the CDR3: TGTGCCATCAGTGATGGGACCAAAATGGGTGGCACAGATACGCAGTATTTT.

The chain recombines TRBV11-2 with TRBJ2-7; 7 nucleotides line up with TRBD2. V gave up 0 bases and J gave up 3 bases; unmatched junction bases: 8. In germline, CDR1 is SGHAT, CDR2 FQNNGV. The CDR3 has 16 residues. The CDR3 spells CASSLDRGRGGYEQYF. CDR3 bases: TGTGCCAGCAGCTTAGATCGGGGGAGGGGCGGCTACGAGCAGTACTTC.

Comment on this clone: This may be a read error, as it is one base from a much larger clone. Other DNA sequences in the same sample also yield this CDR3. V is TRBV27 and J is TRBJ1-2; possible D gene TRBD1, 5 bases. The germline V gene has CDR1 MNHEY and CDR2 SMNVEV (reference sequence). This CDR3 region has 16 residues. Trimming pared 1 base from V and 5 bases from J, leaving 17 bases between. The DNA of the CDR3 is TGTGCCAGCAGTTTATGGGGGGAAGGGCGGAGATATGGCTACACCTTC. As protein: CASSLWGEGRRYGYTF.

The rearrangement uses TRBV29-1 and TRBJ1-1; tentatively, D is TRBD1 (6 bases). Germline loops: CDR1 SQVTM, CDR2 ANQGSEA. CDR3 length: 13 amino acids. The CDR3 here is CSSHGGGGTEAFF. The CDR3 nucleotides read TGCAGTTCCCACGGGGGCGGAGGGACTGAAGCTTTCTTT.

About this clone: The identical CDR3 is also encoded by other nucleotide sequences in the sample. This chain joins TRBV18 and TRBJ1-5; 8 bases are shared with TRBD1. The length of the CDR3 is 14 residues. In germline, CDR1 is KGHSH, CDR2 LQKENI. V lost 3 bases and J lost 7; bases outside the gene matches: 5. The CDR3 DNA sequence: TGTGCCAGCTCACCGGACAGGGCAGGGCAGCCCCAGCATTTT. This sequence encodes CASSPDRAGQPQHF.

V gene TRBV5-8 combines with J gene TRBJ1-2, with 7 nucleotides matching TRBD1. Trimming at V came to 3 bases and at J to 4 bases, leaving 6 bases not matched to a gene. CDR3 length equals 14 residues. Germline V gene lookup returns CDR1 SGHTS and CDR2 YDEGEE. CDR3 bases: TGTGCCAGCAGCTGGCGCCGGACAGGCTATGGCTACACCTTC. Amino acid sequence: CASSWRRTGYGYTF.

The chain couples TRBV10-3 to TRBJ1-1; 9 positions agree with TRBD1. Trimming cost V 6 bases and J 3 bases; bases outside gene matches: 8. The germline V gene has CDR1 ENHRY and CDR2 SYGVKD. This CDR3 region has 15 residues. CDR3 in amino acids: CAISPGTGSDTEAFF. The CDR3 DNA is TGTGCCATCAGCCCCGGGACAGGGAGCGACACTGAAGCTTTCTTT.

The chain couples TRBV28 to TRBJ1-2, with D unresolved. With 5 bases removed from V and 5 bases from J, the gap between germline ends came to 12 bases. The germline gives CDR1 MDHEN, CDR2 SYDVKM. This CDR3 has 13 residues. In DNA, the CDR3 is TGTGCCAGCAGTGATCCAGCTCGGTATGGCTACACCTTC. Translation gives CASSDPARYGYTF.

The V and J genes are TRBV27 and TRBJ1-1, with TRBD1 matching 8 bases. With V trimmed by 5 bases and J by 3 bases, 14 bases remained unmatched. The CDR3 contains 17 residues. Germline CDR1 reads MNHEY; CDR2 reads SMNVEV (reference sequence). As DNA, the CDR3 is TGTGCCAGCAGTCCGGACAGGGTATCTCTGCGGTACACTGAAGCTTTCTTT. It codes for CASSPDRVSLRYTEAFF.

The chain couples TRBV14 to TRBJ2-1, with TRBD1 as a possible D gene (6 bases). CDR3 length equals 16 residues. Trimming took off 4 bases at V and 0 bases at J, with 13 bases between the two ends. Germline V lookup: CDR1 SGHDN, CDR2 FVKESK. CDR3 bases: TGTGCCAGCAGCCCGCTGACAGGTCGCTCCTACAATGAGCAGTTCTTC. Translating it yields CASSPLTGRSYNEQFF.

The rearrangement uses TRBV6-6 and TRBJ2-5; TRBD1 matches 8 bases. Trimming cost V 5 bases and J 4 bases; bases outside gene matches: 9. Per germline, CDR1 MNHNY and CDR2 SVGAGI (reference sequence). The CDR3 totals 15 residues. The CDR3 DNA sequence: TGTGCCAGCAGTCCGGACAGGGTTGGAGGAGAGACCCAGTACTTC. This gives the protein CASSPDRVGGETQYF.

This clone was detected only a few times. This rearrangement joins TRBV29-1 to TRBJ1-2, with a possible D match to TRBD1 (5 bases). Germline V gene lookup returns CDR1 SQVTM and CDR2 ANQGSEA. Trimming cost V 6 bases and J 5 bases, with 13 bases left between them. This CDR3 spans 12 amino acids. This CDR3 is CSVSLGVYGYTF. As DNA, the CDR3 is TGCAGCGTCTCTTTGGGGGTGTATGGCTACACCTTC.

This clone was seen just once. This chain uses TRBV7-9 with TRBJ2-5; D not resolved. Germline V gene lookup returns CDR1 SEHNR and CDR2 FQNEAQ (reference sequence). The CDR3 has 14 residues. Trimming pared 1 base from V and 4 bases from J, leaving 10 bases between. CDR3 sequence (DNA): TGTGCCAGCAGCTTAGGGTTAGGGCTAGAGACCCAGTACTTC. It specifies CASSLGLGLETQYF.

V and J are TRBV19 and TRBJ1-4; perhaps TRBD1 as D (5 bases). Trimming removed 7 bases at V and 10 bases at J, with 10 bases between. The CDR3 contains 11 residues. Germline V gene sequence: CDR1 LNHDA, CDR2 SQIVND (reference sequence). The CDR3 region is CASNSGGKLFF. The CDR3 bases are TGTGCCAGTAATTCGGGGGGAAAACTGTTTTTT. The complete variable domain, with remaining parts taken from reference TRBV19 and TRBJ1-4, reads DGGITQSPKYLFRKEGQNVTLSCEQNLNHDAMYWYRQDPGQGLRLIYYSQIVNDFQKGDIAEGYSVSREKKESFPLTVTSAQKNPTAFYLCASNSGGKLFFGSGTQLSVL.

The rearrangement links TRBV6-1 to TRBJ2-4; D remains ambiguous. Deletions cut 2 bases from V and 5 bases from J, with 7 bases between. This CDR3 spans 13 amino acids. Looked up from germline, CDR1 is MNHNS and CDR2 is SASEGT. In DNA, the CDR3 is TGTGCCAGCAGTGAATTGGCAGAAAACATTCAGTACTTC. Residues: CASSELAENIQYF.

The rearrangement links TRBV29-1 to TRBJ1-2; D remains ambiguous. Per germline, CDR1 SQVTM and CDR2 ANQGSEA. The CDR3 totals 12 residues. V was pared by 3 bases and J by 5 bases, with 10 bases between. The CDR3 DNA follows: TGCAGCGTTGAGGGCAGTAGATATGGCTACACCTTC. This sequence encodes CSVEGSRYGYTF.

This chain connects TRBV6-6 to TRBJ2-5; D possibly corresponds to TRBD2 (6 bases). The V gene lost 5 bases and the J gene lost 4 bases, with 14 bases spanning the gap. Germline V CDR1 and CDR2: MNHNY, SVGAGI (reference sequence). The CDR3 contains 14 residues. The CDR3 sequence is CASSRSPGAETQYF. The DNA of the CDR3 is TGTGCCAGCAGTCGGTCACCGGGAGCAGAGACCCAGTACTTC.

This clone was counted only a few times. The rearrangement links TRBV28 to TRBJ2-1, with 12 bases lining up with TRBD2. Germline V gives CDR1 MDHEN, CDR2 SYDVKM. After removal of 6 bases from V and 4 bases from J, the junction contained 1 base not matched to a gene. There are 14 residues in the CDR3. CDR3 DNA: TGTGCCAGCAGAACTAGCGGGAGGTACAATGAGCAGTTCTTC. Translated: CASRTSGRYNEQFF.

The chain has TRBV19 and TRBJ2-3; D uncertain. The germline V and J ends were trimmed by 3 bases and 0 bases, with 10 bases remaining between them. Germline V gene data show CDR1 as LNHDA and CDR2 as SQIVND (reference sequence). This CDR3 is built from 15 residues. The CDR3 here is CASSISSPSTDTQYF. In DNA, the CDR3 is TGTGCCAGTAGTATTAGCAGTCCTAGCACAGATACGCAGTATTTT.

CDR3 sequence (DNA): TGTGCCAGCAGCTTAGATTTAGACCAAGAGACCCAGTACTTC. Translating gives CASSLDLDQETQYF. The chain combines TRBV7-2 with TRBJ2-5; D remains unclear. Trimming removed 1 base from V and 0 bases from J, with 6 bases in between. In germline, CDR1 is SGHTA, CDR2 FQGNSA. CDR3 size: 14 residues.